A single sample is the source of the 28 T cell receptor beta chains below, sequenced in a study of blood T cells in healthy people across ages. A second roughly 6 to 11 cycle PCR used barcoded and J-beta primers. TCRdb recomputed calls from the 5' RACE reads with MiXCR, one row per CDR3 protein. The repertoire includes 600,000 to 900,000 distinct CDR3 sequences, around a quarter of them detected once, and approximately 2.9% sits in the top ten. These data were also reused for a study on T cells of mothers and their children.

The sequenced material came from blood. The receptors here all came from a boy aged 5-17 years in good health.

This clonotype was counted at least ten times. J is TRBJ2-1 and V is TRBV7-9; the D gene is possibly TRBD1 (6 bases). Trimming removed 3 bases at V and 4 bases at J, with 7 bases between. Germline CDR1 reads SEHNR; CDR2 reads FQNEAQ (reference sequence). The CDR3 consists of 13 residues. In nucleotides, the CDR3 is TGTGCCAGCAGCTTTCAGGGGTACAATGAGCAGTTCTTC. It is translated as CASSFQGYNEQFF.

This clonotype was counted only a few times. This chain links TRBV2 with TRBJ2-7; D is possibly TRBD2 (6 bases). Per the germline V gene, CDR1 is SNHLY and CDR2 is FYNNEI. Trimming left V 3 bases short and J 0 bases short, with 12 bases between. The CDR3 has 15 amino acids. CDR3 bases: TGTGCCAGCAGTGAGGAGGGGAACCCCTCCTACGAGCAGTACTTC. It translates to CASSEEGNPSYEQYF.

The sample holds a few counts of this clonotype. CDR3 nucleotides: TGCGCCAGCAGCTTCGAATCTGCCGGTGGCTACACCTTC. Translating it yields CASSFESAGGYTF. The V call is TRBV5-1, the J call TRBJ1-2; D ambiguous. Between the trimmed V and J ends, which lost 2 bases and 7 bases, there was a span of 12 bases. This CDR3 spans 13 amino acids. Germline loops: CDR1 SGHRS, CDR2 YFSETQ.

This clonotype was seen a few times. V and J are TRBV28 and TRBJ2-5, with D possibly TRBD2 on 6 matching bases. V shed 6 bases and J shed 5 bases, with 13 bases lying between them. The V gene's germline CDR1 is MDHEN and CDR2 SYDVKM. The CDR3 length is 13 residues. Here the CDR3 reads CASRSGGLETQYF. DNA of the CDR3: TGTGCCAGCAGGTCAGGAGGGCTGGAGACCCAGTACTTC.

In DNA form, the CDR3 reads TGCAGCTTAAAGGCGGCAGTGAACACTGAAGCTTTCTTT. Amino acid sequence: CSLKAAVNTEAFF. This sequence joins TRBV29-1 and TRBJ1-1; D is unresolved. Trimming left V 8 bases short and J 0 bases short, with 13 bases between. This CDR3 region has 13 residues. Germline lookup yields CDR1 SQVTM and CDR2 ANQGSEA.

The sample holds a few counts of this clonotype. The rearrangement joins TRBV29-1 to TRBJ2-2; no firm D call. V dropped 7 bases and J dropped 1 base, with 7 bases sitting between them. CDR1 and CDR2 from the germline V gene are SQVTM and ANQGSEA. There are 12 residues in the CDR3. The CDR3 loop is CSAHKNTGELFF. The CDR3 DNA sequence: TGCAGCGCCCACAAGAACACCGGGGAGCTGTTTTTT.

The table lists this clonotype with a few counts. V and J are TRBV10-3 and TRBJ1-2, with D tentatively TRBD1 (6 bases). Germline V gives CDR1 ENHRY, CDR2 SYGVKD. V was shortened by 2 bases and J by 6 bases, with 16 bases between the two germline ends. The CDR3 spans 15 residues. The CDR3 spells CAISEPITGLNGYTF. CDR3 bases: TGTGCCATCAGTGAGCCGATTACAGGGTTGAATGGCTACACCTTC.

This clonotype was detected many times. The rearrangement links TRBV20-1 to TRBJ2-7, with 12 bases lining up with TRBD2. CDR3 length: 15 amino acids. Germline values: CDR1 DFQATT, CDR2 SNEGSKA (reference sequence). V gave up 1 base and J gave up 2 bases; unmatched junction bases: 3. CDR3 nucleotides: TGCAGTGCTAGAGCCCGACTAGCGGGAGCCTACGAGCAGTACTTC. This sequence encodes CSARARLAGAYEQYF.

This clonotype occurred a few times. The rearrangement links TRBV29-1 to TRBJ2-1; D is unresolved. The V and J ends lost 4 bases and 6 bases respectively, with 25 bases between them. The length of the CDR3 is 17 residues. Germline lookup yields CDR1 SQVTM and CDR2 ANQGSEA. The CDR3 spells CSVVGATMDLTPNEQFF. The DNA for the CDR3 is TGCAGCGTTGTAGGTGCCACGATGGACCTGACGCCCAATGAGCAGTTCTTC.

The chain couples TRBV29-1 to TRBJ2-5; TRBD2 is a possible D gene (7 bases). The CDR3 consists of 13 residues. CDR1 and CDR2 (germline): SQVTM, ANQGSEA. V shed 4 bases and J shed 1 base, with 10 bases lying between them. The CDR3: CSVVAGAQETQYF. As DNA, the CDR3 is TGCAGCGTTGTGGCGGGGGCCCAAGAGACCCAGTACTTC.

The rearrangement links TRBV3-1 to TRBJ1-5; D gene uncertain. CDR1 LGHDT and CDR2 YNNKEL come from the germline V gene (reference sequence). Trimming shortened V by 4 bases and J by 3 bases, and 10 bases separated the two germline ends. The CDR3 is 14 amino acids. The CDR3: CASSPGTFNQPQHF. In DNA form, the CDR3 reads TGTGCCAGCAGCCCGGGAACCTTCAATCAGCCCCAGCATTTT.

This clonotype was counted a few times. The chain employs TRBV6-1 and TRBJ2-1; 7 bases are shared with TRBD1. J gave up 0 bases and V 7 bases, and 3 bases lay outside the gene matches. The germline V gene encodes CDR1 MNHNS and CDR2 SASEGT. This CDR3 has 14 residues. The CDR3 nucleotides are TGTGCCAGCACAGACAGGGACTCCTACAATGAGCAGTTCTTC. Amino acids: CASTDRDSYNEQFF.

The chain is built from TRBV3-1 and TRBJ2-5; 12 bases map to TRBD2. Germline V gene sequence: CDR1 LGHDT, CDR2 YNNKEL (reference sequence). V lost 10 bases to trimming and J lost 4 bases; unmatched junction nucleotides: 10. The CDR3 covers 15 residues. The DNA for the CDR3 is TGTGCCACCTTGGCTGCACTAGCGGGGGGAGAGACCCAGTACTTC. The encoded protein is CATLAALAGGETQYF.

This chain joins TRBV9 and TRBJ2-5; 9 nucleotides align to TRBD2. The DNA end lines up better with TRBJ2-1; the J call may be wrong. Germline V gene sequence: CDR1 SGDLS, CDR2 YYNGEE. The CDR3 spans 16 residues. The CDR3 nucleotides read TGTGCCAGCAGCGGGTTCGAGCGGGGGGATTACAATGAGCAGTTCTTC. The encoded protein is CASSGFERGDYNEQFF.

The J gene is TRBJ1-6, the V gene TRBV6-5; D is unresolved. V was trimmed by 2 bases and J by 10 bases, leaving 9 bases between them. The CDR3 totals 13 residues. CDR1 MNHEY and CDR2 SVGAGI come from the germline V gene. This CDR3 reads CASSYRGGSPLHF. The CDR3 region has the DNA TGTGCCAGCAGTTACCGTGGCGGATCACCCCTCCACTTT.

This clonotype appeared a few times. CDR3 region: CASSSPAIYNEQFF. For the CDR3, the DNA is TGTGCCAGCAGCTCCCCGGCTATCTACAATGAGCAGTTCTTC. The rearrangement uses TRBV5-4 and TRBJ2-1, with no clear D. The germline gives CDR1 SGHNT, CDR2 YYREEE (reference sequence). This CDR3 has 14 amino acids. V shed 3 bases and J shed 3 bases, with 10 bases lying between them.

The V gene is TRBV12-3 or TRBV12-4, the J gene TRBJ2-1; D gene ambiguous. The CDR3 is 14 amino acids. V was cut by 2 bases and J by 7 bases, with 12 bases left in between. The CDR3 sequence: CASSLSPPSNEQFF. The DNA for the CDR3 is TGTGCCAGCAGTTTAAGCCCCCCGTCGAATGAGCAGTTCTTC.

The rearrangement uses TRBV27 and TRBJ2-3; 9 bases align to TRBD1. The CDR3 extends over 15 amino acids. Trimming at V came to 5 bases and at J to 2 bases, leaving 5 bases not matched to a gene. The germline gives CDR1 MNHEY, CDR2 SMNVEV (reference sequence). CDR3 DNA sequence: TGTGCCAGCAGTATCCACAGGGGGCTCACAGATACGCAGTATTTT. This sequence encodes CASSIHRGLTDTQYF.

The rearrangement joins TRBV7-9 to TRBJ1-6; D is undetermined. V lost 7 bases, J lost 6 bases, and 10 bases lay in between. The CDR3 is made up of 13 amino acids. The germline V gene has CDR1 SEHNR and CDR2 FQNEAQ (reference sequence). The CDR3 loop is CASILEGNSPLHF. In nucleotides, the CDR3 is TGTGCCAGCATCCTGGAGGGTAATTCACCCCTCCACTTT.

Concerning this clonotype itself: The junction does not match germline at one end; this may be a read error. V usage is TRBV9 and J usage is TRBJ1-2, with 8 positions matching TRBD1. The CDR3 sequence is 14 residues long. CDR1 and CDR2 from the germline V gene are SGDLS and YYNGEE. CDR3 bases: TGTGCCGGCAGCAGAGGACAGGGAGACTATGGCTACACCTTC. It encodes CAGSRGQGDYGYTF.

Ten or more counts support this clonotype. The CDR3 sequence is CASSLGNEKLFF. In DNA form, the CDR3 reads TGTGCCAGCAGTTTGGGGAATGAAAAACTGTTTTTT. The V gene is TRBV7-9, the J gene TRBJ1-4, with D hard to call. The CDR3 has 12 amino acids. The germline V gene encodes CDR1 SEHNR and CDR2 FQNEAQ (reference sequence). The V end was cut by 6 bases, the J end by 5 bases, with 7 bases between.

In its sample, this clonotype was seen once. This sequence joins TRBV12-3 or TRBV12-4 and TRBJ2-5; 8 nucleotides align to TRBD1. The length of the CDR3 is 15 residues. After removal of 3 bases from V and 4 bases from J, the junction contained 7 bases not matched to a gene. CDR3 loop: CASSFRTGRRETQYF. The CDR3 coding sequence is TGTGCCAGCAGTTTCCGGACAGGGCGGAGAGAGACCCAGTACTTC.

This clonotype has only a few counts. The chain carries TRBV6-6 and TRBJ1-3; D gene unclear. V was pared by 2 bases and J by 4 bases, with 12 bases between. CDR1 MNHNY and CDR2 SVGAGI come from the germline V gene (reference sequence). The CDR3 extends over 15 amino acids. The CDR3 spells CASSYRPGGGNTIYF. CDR3 nucleotide sequence: TGTGCCAGCAGTTACCGGCCCGGAGGCGGAAACACCATATATTTT.

The table lists this clonotype with a few counts. The rearrangement links TRBV24-1 to TRBJ2-5; 9 bases align to TRBD1. The CDR3 spans 14 residues. Germline trimming cut 5 bases from V and 7 bases from J; bases unmatched to any gene: 7. Germline V gene lookup returns CDR1 KGHDR and CDR2 SFDVKD. The CDR3: CATSGGTGSVTQYF. CDR3 nucleotides: TGTGCCACCAGTGGGGGGACAGGGTCGGTGACCCAGTACTTC.

This rearrangement joins TRBV15 to TRBJ2-7; the D gene is possibly TRBD1 (6 bases). The V gene's germline CDR1 is LNHNV and CDR2 YYDKDF (reference sequence). Trimming left V 5 bases short and J 3 bases short, with 11 bases between. The CDR3 has 13 residues. The CDR3 nucleotides read TGTGCCACCAGCGGGGGCGCAGTCTACGAGCAGTACTTC. Its translation: CATSGGAVYEQYF.

This rearrangement joins TRBV3-1 to TRBJ1-6; a possible D gene is TRBD1 (5 bases). CDR1 and CDR2 (germline): LGHDT, YNNKEL (reference sequence). The length of the CDR3 is 14 residues. Trimming shortened V by 7 bases and J by 7 bases, and 14 bases separated the two germline ends. CDR3 residues: CASTRTNRNSPLHF. The DNA of the CDR3 is TGTGCCAGCACAAGGACAAACAGAAATTCACCCCTCCACTTT.

The genes are TRBV7-9 and TRBJ1-3; the D gene is possibly TRBD1 (6 bases). Trimming removed 5 bases at V and 8 bases at J, with 22 bases between. The CDR3 spans 16 residues. Germline loops: CDR1 SEHNR, CDR2 FQNEAQ (reference sequence). The CDR3, as DNA: TGTGCCAGCAGCCTGACAGGTCCCCCCGGAACGGACACCATATATTTT. This sequence encodes CASSLTGPPGTDTIYF.

J is TRBJ1-1 and V is TRBV10-3; TRBD1 is a possible D gene (6 bases). V lost 1 base to trimming and J lost 0 bases, with 9 bases between them. The CDR3 spans 15 residues. From germline, CDR1 is ENHRY and CDR2 SYGVKD. The chain's CDR3 is CAISEWGGLNTEAFF. CDR3 bases: TGTGCCATCAGTGAGTGGGGGGGCCTGAACACTGAAGCTTTCTTT.